This TCR beta chain was found in a study of graft-versus-host responses after intestinal transplantation. On the study more broadly: Transplant types were multivisceral, liver-intestinal, or isolated intestinal. All recipients got anti-thymocyte globulin induction, then tacrolimus and steroids for approximately 3 years. Study conclusions and caveats: Elevated graft-versus-host to host-versus-graft clonal ratios in allografts were recorded for patients with graft-donor T cell macrochimerism.

A single count supports this clone. Its cognate antigen is unknown. The starting material, graft tissue, was processed to release intraepithelial and lamina propria lymphocytes. Data came from immunoSEQ multiplex PCR; TCRdb stores just in-frame clones and leaves some out. In the table there are 13,000 to 15,000 clones, around 69% of which are singletons. Specimen: ileum tissue, collected 16 days after intestinal transplant. The sequence came from a human patient who received an intestinal transplant, so some T cells may come from the graft donor.

DNA for the CDR3: TGCAGTGCTCCGGTGACAGATACGCAGTATTTT. Its protein is CSAPVTDTQYF. The chain is built from TRBV20-1 and TRBJ2-3, with no clear D. Germline-derived CDR1 and CDR2 are DFQATT and SNEGSKA (reference sequence). CDR3 size: 11 residues. The V end was cut by 5 bases, the J end by 3 bases, with 6 bases between.